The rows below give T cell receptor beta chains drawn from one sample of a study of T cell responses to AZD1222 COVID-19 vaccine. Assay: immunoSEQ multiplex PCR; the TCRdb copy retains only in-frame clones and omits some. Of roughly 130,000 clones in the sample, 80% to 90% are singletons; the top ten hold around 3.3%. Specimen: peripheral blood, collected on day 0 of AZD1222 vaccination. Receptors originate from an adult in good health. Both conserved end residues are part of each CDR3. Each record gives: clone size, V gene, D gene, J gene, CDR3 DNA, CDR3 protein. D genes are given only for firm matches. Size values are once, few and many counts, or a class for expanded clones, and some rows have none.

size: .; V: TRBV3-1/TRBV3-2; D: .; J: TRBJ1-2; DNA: TGTGCCAGCAGCCCCAAGGGTCGGACAAATACTAACTATGGCTACACCTTC; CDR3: CASSPKGRTNTNYGYTF
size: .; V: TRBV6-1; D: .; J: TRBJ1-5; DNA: TGTGCCAGCAGTGATCGACAGTATCAGCCCCAGCATTTT; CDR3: CASSDRQYQPQHF
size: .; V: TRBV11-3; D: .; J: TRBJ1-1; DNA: TGTGCCAGCAGCCTGGACCGGGGTGAAGCTTTCTTT; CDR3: CASSLDRGEAFF
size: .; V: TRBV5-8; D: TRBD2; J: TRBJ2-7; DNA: TGTGCCAGCAGCTCCCCAAGGACTAGCGTGCCCTACGAGCAGTACTTC; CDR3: CASSSPRTSVPYEQYF
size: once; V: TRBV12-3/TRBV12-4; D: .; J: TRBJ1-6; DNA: TGTGCCAGCAGCCAACCAGGATCACCCCTCCACTTT; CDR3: CASSQPGSPLHF
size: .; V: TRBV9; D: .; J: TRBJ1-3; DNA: TGTGCCAGCAGCGTAGAGGGCAGGACGTTCGGAAACACCATATATTTT; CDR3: CASSVEGRTFGNTIYF
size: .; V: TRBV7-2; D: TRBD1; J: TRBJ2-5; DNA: TGTGCCAGCAGCGGACAGGGGGAAGAGACCCAGTACTTC; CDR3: CASSGQGEETQYF
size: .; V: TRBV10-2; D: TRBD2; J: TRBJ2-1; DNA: TGCGCCAGCGTGGCGGCGGGAGGGAATGAGCAGTTCTTC; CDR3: CASVAAGGNEQFF
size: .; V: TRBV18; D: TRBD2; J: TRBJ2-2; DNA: TGTGCCAGCTCACCACCGAGCGGGATCTCTACACCCGGGGAGCTGTTTTTT; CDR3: CASSPPSGISTPGELFF
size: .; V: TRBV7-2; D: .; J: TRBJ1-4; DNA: TGTGCCAGCAGCAAACACCCAAGACCGAATTCGGGGTATGAAAAACTGTTTTTT; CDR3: CASSKHPRPNSGYEKLFF
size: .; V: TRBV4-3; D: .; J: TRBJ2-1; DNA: TGCGCCAGCAGCCAAGACGAAGGGAGCTACAATGAGCAGTTCTTC; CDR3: CASSQDEGSYNEQFF
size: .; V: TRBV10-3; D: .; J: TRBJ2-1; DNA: TGTGCCATCAGCGTTCTTCACGGGGAGGAGCAGTTCTTC; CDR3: CAISVLHGEEQFF
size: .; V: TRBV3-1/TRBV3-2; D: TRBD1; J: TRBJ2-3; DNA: TGTGCCAGCAGCCAGGCCCTGACAGGGTTAGAAGATACGCAGTATTTT; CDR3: CASSQALTGLEDTQYF
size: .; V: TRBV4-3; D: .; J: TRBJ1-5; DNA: TGCGCCAGCAGCCAAGATGCTGGGGAGGGCAATCAGCCCCAGCATTTT; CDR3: CASSQDAGEGNQPQHF
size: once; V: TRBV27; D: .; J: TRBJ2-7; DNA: TGTGCCAGCAGCCATGGGACTGGTTTAGCCGAGCAGTACTTC; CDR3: CASSHGTGLAEQYF
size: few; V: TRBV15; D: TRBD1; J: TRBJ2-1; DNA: TGTGCCACCAGAGGCCCGGGACAGGGATACAATGAGCAGTTCTTC; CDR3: CATRGPGQGYNEQFF
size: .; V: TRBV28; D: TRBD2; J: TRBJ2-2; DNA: TGTGCCAGCAGCCATAGCGGGGCGTGGGGCACCGGGGAGCTGTTTTTT; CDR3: CASSHSGAWGTGELFF
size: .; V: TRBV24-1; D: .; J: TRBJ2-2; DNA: TGTGCCACCAGTGATCCGCGGGCAGGGTCGAACACCGGGGAGCTGTTTTTT; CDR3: CATSDPRAGSNTGELFF
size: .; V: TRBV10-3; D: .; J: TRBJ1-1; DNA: TGTGCCATCGGGACATATAACACTGAAGCTTTCTTT; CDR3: CAIGTYNTEAFF
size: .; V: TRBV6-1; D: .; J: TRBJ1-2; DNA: TGTGCCAGCAGTGAAGCAACAAACCTCTATGGCTACACCTTC; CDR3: CASSEATNLYGYTF
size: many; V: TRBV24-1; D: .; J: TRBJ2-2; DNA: TGTGCCACCAGTGATTACGACAGGAGCACCGGGGAGCTGTTTTTT; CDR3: CATSDYDRSTGELFF